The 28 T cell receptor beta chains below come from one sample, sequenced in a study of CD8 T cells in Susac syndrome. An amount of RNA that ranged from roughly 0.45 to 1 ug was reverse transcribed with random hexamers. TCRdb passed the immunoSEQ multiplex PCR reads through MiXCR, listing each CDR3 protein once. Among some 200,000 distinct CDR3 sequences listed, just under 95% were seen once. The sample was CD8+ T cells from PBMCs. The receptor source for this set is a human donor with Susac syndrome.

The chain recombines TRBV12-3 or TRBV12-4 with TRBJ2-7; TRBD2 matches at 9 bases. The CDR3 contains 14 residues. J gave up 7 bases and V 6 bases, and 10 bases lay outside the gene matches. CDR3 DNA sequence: TGTGCCAGCAGCCCATCCGGGACTAGCTGGGAGCAGTACTTC. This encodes CASSPSGTSWEQYF.

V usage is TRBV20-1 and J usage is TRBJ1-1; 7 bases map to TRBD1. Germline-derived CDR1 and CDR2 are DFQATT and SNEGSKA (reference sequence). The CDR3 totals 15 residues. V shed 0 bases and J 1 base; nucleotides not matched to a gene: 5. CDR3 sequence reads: CSARDLRTGNTEAFF. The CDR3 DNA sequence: TGCAGTGCTAGAGATCTTAGGACAGGGAACACTGAAGCTTTCTTT.

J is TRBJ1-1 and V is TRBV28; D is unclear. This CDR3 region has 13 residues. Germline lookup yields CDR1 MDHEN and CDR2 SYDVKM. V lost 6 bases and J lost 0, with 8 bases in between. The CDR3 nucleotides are TGTGCCAGCAGCGGGATGTTGAACACTGAAGCTTTCTTT. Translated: CASSGMLNTEAFF.

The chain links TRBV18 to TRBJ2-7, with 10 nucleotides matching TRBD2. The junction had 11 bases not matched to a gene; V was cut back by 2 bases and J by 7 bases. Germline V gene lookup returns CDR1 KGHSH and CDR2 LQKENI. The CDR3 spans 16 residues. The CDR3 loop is CASSPVLAGEAEEQYF. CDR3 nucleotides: TGTGCCAGCTCACCAGTCCTAGCGGGAGAGGCGGAGGAGCAGTACTTC.

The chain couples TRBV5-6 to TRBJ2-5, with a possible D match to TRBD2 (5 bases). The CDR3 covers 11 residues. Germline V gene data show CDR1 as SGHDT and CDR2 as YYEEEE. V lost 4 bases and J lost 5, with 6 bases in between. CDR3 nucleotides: TGTGCCAGCAGCAGGACTGAGACCCAGTACTTC. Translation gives CASSRTETQYF.

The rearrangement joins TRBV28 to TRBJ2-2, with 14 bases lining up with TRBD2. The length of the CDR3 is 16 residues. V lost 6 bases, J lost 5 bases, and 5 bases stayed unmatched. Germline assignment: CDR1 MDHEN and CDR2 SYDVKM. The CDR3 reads CASSQGTSGGTGELFF. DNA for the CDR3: TGTGCCAGCAGCCAAGGGACTAGCGGGGGAACCGGGGAGCTGTTTTTT.

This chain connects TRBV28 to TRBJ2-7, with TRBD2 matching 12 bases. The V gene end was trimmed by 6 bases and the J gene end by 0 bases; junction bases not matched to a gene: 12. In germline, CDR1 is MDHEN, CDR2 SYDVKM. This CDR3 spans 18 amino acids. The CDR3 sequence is CASSSTSGSSLSSYEQYF. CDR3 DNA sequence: TGTGCCAGCAGCTCGACTAGCGGGAGTTCCCTAAGCTCCTACGAGCAGTACTTC. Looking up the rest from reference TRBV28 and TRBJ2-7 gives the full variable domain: DVKVTQSSRYLVKRTGEKVFLECVQDMDHENMFWYRQDPGLGLRLIYFSYDVKMKEKGDIPEGYSVSREKKERFSLILESASTNQTSMYLCASSSTSGSSLSSYEQYFGPGTRLTVT.

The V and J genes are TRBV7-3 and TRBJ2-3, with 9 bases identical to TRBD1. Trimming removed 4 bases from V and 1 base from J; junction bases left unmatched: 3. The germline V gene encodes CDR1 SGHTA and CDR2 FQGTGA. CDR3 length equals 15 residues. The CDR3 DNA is TGTGCCAGCAGCTCGAGGACAGGGGGCACAGATACGCAGTATTTT. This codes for CASSSRTGGTDTQYF.

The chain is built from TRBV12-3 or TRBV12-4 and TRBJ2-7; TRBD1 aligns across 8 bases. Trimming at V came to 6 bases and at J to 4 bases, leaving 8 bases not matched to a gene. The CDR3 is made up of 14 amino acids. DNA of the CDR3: TGTGCCAGCAGACAACCGGGACAGGCTTACGAGCAGTACTTC. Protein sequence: CASRQPGQAYEQYF.

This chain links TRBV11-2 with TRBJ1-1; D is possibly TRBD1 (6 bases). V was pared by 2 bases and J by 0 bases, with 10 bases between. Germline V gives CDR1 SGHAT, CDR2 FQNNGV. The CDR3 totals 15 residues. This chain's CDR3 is CASSLSDRLNTEAFF. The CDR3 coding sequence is TGTGCCAGCAGCTTATCGGACAGACTGAACACTGAAGCTTTCTTT.

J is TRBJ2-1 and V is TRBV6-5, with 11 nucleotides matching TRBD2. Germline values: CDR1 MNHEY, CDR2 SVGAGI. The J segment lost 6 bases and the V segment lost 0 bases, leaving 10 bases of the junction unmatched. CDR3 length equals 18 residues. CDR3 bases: TGTGCCAGCAGTTACTCCGACCCCGGGACTAGCGGTGCCAATGAGCAGTTCTTC. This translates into CASSYSDPGTSGANEQFF.

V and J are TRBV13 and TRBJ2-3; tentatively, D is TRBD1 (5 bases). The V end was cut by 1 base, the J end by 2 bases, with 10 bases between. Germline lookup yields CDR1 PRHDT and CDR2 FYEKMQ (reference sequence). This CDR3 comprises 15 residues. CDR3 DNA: TGTGCCAGCAGCTTAGTGTCCAGGGACACAGATACGCAGTATTTT. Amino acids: CASSLVSRDTDTQYF. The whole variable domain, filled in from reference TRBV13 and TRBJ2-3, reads AAGVIQSPRHLIKEKRETATLKCYPIPRHDTVYWYQQGPGQDPQFLISFYEKMQSDKGSIPDRFSAQQFSDYHSELNMSSLELGDSALYFCASSLVSRDTDTQYFGPGTRLTVL.

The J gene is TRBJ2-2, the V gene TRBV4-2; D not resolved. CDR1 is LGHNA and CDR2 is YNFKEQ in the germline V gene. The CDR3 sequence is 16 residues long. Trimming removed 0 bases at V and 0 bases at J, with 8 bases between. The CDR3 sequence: CASSQEPTANTGELFF. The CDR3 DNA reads TGTGCCAGCAGCCAAGAACCGACCGCGAACACCGGGGAGCTGTTTTTT.

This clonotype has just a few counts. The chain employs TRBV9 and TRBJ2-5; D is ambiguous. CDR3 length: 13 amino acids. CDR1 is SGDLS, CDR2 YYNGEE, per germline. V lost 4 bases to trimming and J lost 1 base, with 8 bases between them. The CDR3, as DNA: TGTGCCAGCAGCTCGAGAGGCCAAGAGACCCAGTACTTC. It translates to CASSSRGQETQYF.

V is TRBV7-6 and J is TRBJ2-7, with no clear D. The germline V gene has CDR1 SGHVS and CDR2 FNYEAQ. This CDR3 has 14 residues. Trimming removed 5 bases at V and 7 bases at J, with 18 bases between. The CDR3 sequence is CASSPPGSSGEQYF. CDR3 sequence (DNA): TGTGCCAGCAGCCCACCGGGCAGCAGTGGGGAGCAGTACTTC.

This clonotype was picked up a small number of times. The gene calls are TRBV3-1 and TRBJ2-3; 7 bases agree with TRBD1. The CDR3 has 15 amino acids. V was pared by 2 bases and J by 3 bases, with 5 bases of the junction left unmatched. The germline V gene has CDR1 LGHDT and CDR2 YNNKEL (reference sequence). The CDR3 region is CASSQWDSRTDTQYF. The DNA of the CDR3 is TGTGCCAGCAGCCAATGGGACAGTAGGACAGATACGCAGTATTTT.

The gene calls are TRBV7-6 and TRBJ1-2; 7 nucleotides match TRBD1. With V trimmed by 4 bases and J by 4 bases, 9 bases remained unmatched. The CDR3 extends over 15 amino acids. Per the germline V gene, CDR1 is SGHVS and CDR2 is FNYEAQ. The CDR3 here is CASSSNPQGSYGYTF. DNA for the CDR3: TGTGCCAGCAGCTCAAATCCACAGGGGAGCTATGGCTACACCTTC.

The CDR3 coding sequence is TGCAGCGGGAGCGTGACCCCCTACAATGAGCAGTTCTTC. Translating it yields CSGSVTPYNEQFF. V is TRBV29-1 and J is TRBJ2-1; no reliable D call. Trimming stripped 7 bases from V and 2 bases from J, with 12 bases between. CDR1 SQVTM and CDR2 ANQGSEA come from the germline V gene. The CDR3 is 13 amino acids.

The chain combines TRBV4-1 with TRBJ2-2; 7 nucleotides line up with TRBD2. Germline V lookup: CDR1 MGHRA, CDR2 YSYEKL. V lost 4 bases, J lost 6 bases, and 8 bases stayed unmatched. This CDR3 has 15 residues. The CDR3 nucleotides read TGCGCCAGCAGCCCAGGACTAGACTTCGCCGGGGAGCTGTTTTTT. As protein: CASSPGLDFAGELFF.

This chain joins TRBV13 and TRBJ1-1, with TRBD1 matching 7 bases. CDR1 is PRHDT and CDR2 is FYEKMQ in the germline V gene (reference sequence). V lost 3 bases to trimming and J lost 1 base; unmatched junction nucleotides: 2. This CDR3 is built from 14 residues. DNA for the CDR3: TGTGCCAGCAGCTTTACAGGGGAGAACACTGAAGCTTTCTTT. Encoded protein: CASSFTGENTEAFF.

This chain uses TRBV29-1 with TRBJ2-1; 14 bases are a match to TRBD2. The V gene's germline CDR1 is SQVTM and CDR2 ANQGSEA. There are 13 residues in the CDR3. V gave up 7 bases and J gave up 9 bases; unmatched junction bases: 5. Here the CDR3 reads CSATSGRVFEQFF. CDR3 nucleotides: TGCAGCGCGACTAGCGGGAGGGTTTTTGAGCAGTTCTTC.

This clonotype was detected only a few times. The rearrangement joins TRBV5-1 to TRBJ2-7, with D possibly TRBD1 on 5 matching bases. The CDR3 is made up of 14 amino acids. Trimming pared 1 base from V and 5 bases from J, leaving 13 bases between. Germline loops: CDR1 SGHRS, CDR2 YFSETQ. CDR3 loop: CASSLSQGKDEQYF. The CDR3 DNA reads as TGCGCCAGCAGCTTGTCGCAGGGAAAGGACGAGCAGTACTTC.

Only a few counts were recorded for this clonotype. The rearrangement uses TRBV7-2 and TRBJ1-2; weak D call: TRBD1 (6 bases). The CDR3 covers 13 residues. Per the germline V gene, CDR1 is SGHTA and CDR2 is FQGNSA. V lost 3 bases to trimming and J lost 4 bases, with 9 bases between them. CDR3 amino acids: CASSFGQSYGYTF. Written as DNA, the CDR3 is TGTGCCAGCAGCTTCGGACAGAGCTATGGCTACACCTTC.

The CDR3 nucleotides are TGTGCCAGCAGGCCCGGGACAGGGCACACTGAAGCTTTCTTT. Its translation: CASRPGTGHTEAFF. The rearrangement uses TRBV5-6 and TRBJ1-1, with TRBD1 identical over 9 bases. With 5 bases clipped from V and 3 bases from J, the junction kept 5 bases outside the gene matches. The CDR3 contains 14 residues. Germline-derived CDR1 and CDR2 are SGHDT and YYEEEE.

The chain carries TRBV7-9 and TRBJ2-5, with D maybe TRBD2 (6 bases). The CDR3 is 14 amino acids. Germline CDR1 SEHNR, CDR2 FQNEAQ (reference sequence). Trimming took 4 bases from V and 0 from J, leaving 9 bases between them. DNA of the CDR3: TGTGCCAGCAGCTCGCGACTAGACCAAGAGACCCAGTACTTC. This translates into CASSSRLDQETQYF.

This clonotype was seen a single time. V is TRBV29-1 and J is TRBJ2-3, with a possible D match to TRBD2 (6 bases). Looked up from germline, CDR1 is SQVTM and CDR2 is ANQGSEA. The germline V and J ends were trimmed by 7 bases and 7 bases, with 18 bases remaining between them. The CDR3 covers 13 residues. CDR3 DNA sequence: TGCAGCGCCAGGCACCGGGAGCTGTATACGCAGTATTTT. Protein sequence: CSARHRELYTQYF.

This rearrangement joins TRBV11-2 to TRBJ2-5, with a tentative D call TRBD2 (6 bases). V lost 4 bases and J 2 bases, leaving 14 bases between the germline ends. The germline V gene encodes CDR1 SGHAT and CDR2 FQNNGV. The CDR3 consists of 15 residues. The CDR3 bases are TGTGCCAGCAGCTCGGGACTTTCAGGTCAAGAGACCCAGTACTTC. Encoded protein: CASSSGLSGQETQYF.

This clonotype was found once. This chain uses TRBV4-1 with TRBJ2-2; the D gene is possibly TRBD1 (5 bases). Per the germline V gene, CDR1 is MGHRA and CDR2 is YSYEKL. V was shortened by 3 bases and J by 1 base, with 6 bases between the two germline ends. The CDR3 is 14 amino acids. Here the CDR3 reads CASSHTGNTGELFF. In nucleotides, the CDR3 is TGCGCCAGCAGCCATACAGGGAACACCGGGGAGCTGTTTTTT.